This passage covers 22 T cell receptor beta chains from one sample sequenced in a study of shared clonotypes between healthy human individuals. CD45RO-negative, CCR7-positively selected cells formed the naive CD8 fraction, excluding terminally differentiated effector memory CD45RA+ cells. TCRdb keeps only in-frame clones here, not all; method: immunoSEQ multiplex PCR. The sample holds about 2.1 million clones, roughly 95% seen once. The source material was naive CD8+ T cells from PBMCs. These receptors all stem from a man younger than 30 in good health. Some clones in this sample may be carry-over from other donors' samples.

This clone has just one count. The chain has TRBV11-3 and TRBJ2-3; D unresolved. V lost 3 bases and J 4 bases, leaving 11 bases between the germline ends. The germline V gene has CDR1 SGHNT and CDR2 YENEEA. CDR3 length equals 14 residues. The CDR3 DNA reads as TGTGCCAGCAGCTTTGAGTTGGGGTCAGATACGCAGTATTTT. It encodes CASSFELGSDTQYF.

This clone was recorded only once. CDR3 loop: CASSQDGGLGEGADTQYF. CDR3 coding DNA: TGCGCCAGCAGCCAAGATGGGGGATTGGGTGAGGGGGCAGATACGCAGTATTTT. This chain joins TRBV4-3 and TRBJ2-3; tentative D call: TRBD1 (6 bases). The CDR3 length is 18 residues. The germline V gene has CDR1 LGHNA and CDR2 YSLEER. V was shortened by 0 bases and J by 4 bases, with 20 bases between the two germline ends.

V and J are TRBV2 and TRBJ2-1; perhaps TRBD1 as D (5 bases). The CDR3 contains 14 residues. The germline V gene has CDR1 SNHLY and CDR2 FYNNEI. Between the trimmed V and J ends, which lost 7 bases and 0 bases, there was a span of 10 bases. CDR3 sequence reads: CASKGFSSYNEQFF. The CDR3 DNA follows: TGTGCCAGCAAGGGGTTCAGCTCCTACAATGAGCAGTTCTTC. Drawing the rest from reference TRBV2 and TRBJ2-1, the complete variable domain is EPEVTQTPSHQVTQMGQEVILRCVPISNHLYFYWYRQILGQKVEFLVSFYNNEISEKSEIFDDQFSVERPDGSNFTLKIRSTKLEDSAMYFCASKGFSSYNEQFFGPGTRLTVL.

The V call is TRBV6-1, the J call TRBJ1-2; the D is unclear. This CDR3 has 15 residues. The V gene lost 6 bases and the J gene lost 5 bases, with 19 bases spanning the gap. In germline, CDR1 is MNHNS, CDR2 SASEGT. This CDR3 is CASSRRARDRYGYTF. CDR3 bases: TGTGCCAGCAGCCGCCGGGCTCGCGATAGGTATGGCTACACCTTC.

CDR3 sequence reads: CSVEVGGPGYGYTF. Here the CDR3 DNA reads TGCAGCGTTGAAGTAGGGGGCCCGGGCTATGGCTACACCTTC. The chain uses TRBV29-1 and TRBJ1-2; 7 nucleotides line up with TRBD1. The CDR3 contains 14 residues. Germline V gene sequence: CDR1 SQVTM, CDR2 ANQGSEA. J lost 4 bases, V lost 1 base, and 6 bases had no gene match.

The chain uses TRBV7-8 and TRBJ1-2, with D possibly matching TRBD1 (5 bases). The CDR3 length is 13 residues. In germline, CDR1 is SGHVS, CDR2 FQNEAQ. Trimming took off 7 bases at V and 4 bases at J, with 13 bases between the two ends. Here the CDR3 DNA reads TGTGCCAGCACTGGAAGGGGTTTCTATGGCTACACCTTC. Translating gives CASTGRGFYGYTF.

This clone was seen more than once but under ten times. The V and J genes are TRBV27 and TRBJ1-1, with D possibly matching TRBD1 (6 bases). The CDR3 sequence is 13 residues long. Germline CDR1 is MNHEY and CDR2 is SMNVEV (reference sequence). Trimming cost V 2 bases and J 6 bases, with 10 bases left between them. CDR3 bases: TGTGCCAGCAGTTTAAGGGGGTCCGCTGAAGCTTTCTTT. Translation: CASSLRGSAEAFF.

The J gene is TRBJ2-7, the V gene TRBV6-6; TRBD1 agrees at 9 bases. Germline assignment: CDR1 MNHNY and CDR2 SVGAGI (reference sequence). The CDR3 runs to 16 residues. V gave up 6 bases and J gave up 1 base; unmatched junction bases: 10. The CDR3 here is CASSSGQGVLSYEQYF. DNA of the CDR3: TGTGCCAGCAGCTCGGGACAGGGTGTCCTTTCCTACGAGCAGTACTTC.

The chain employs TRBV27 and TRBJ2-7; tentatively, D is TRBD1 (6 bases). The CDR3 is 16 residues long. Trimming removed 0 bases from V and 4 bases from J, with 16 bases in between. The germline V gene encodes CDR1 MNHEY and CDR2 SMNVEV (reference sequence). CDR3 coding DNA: TGTGCCAGCAGTTTATCCTCAGGGGTCAACCTGTACGAGCAGTACTTC. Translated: CASSLSSGVNLYEQYF.

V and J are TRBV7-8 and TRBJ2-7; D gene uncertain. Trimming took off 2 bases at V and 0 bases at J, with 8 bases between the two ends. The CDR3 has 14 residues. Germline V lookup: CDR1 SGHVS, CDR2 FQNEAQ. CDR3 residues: CASSLMGVSYEQYF. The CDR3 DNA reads TGTGCCAGCAGCTTAATGGGTGTCTCCTACGAGCAGTACTTC.

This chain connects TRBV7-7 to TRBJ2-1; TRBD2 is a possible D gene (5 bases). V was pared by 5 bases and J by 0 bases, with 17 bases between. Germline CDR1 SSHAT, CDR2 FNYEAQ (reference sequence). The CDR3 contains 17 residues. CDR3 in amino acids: CASSPTYRESSYNEQFF. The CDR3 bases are TGTGCCAGCAGCCCGACCTATAGGGAGAGCTCCTACAATGAGCAGTTCTTC. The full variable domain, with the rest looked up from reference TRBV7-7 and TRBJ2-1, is GAGVSQSPRYKVTKRGQDVTLRCDPISSHATLYWYQQALGQGPEFLTYFNYEAQPDKSGLPSDRFSAERPEGSISTLTIQRTEQRDSAMYRCASSPTYRESSYNEQFFGPGTRLTVL.

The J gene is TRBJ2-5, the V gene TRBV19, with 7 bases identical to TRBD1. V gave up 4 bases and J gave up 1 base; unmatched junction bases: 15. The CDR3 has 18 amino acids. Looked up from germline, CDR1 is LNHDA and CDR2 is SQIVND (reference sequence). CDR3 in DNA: TGTGCCAGTAGTACGGCGCTCATCGGAACAGGGGTCCAAGAGACCCAGTACTTC. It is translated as CASSTALIGTGVQETQYF. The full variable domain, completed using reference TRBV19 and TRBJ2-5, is DGGITQSPKYLFRKEGQNVTLSCEQNLNHDAMYWYRQDPGQGLRLIYYSQIVNDFQKGDIAEGYSVSREKKESFPLTVTSAQKNPTAFYLCASSTALIGTGVQETQYFGPGTRLLVL.

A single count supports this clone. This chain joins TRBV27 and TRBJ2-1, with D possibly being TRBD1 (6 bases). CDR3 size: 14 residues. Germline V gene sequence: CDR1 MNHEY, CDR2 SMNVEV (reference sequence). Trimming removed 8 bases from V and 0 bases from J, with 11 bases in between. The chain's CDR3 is CASQTGASYNEQFF. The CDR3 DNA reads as TGTGCCAGCCAGACAGGTGCCTCCTACAATGAGCAGTTCTTC.

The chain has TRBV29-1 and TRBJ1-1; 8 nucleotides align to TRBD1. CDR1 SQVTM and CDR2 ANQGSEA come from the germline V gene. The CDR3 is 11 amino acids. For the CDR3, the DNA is TGCACCGGGACAGGGAACACTGAAGCTTTCTTT. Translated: CTGTGNTEAFF.

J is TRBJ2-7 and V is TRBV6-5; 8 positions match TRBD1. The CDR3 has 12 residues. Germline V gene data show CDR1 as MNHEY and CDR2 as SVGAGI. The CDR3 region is CADRALPNEQYF. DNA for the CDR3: TGTGCGGACAGGGCCCTACCAAACGAGCAGTACTTC.

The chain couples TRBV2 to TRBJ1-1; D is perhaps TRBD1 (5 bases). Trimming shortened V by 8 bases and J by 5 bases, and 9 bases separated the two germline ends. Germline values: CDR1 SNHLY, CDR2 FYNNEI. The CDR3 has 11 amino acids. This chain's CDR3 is CASRWTTEAFF. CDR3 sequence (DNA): TGTGCCAGCCGTTGGACAACTGAAGCTTTCTTT.

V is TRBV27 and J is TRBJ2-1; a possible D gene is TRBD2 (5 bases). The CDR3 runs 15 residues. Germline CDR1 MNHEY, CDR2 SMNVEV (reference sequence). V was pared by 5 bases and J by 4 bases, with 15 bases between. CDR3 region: CASSPVQRVYNEQFF. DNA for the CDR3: TGTGCCAGCAGTCCCGTCCAGAGGGTTTACAATGAGCAGTTCTTC.

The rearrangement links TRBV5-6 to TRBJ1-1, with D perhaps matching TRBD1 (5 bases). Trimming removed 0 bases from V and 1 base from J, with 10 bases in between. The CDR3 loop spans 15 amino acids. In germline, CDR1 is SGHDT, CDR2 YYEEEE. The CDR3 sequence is CASSLGVTANTEAFF. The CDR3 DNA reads TGTGCCAGCAGCTTGGGTGTGACAGCGAACACTGAAGCTTTCTTT.

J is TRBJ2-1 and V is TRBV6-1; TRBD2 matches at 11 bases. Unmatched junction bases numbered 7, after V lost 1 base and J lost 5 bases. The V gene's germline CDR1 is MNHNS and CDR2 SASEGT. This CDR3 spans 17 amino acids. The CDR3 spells CASSEGVAGGPHNEQFF. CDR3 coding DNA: TGTGCCAGCAGTGAAGGAGTAGCGGGAGGGCCGCACAATGAGCAGTTCTTC.

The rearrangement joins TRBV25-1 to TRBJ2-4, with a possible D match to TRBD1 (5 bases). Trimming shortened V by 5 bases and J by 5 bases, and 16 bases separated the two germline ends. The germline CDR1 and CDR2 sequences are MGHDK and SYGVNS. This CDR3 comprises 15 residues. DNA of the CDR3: TGTGCCAGCAGTCCAGTCCAGGGTCTCCAAAACATTCAGTACTTC. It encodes CASSPVQGLQNIQYF.

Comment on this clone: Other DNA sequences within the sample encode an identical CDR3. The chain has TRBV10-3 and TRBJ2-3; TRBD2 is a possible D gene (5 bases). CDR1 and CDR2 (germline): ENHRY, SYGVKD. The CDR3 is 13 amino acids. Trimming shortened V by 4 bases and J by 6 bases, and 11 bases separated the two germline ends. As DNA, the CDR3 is TGTGCCATCAGTGCGGGGTCGGCCGATACGCAGTATTTT. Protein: CAISAGSADTQYF.

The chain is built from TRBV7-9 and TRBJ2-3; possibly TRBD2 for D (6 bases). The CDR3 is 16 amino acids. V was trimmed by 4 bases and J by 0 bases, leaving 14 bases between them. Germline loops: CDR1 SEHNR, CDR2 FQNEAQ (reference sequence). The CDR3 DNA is TGTGCCAGCAGCTCACGCGGGACGACTAGCACAGATACGCAGTATTTT. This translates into CASSSRGTTSTDTQYF.